Here is one T cell receptor beta chain with its context. Deep-level settings were used for running the assay. Per the study methods: Owing to the provision of junction-only sequences devoid of quality scores by immunoSEQ, filtering differed. Generated by immunoSEQ multiplex PCR, the TCRdb table keeps only in-frame clones and is missing some. V, J and clone size were drawn from that table, and D and trimming were deduced from the DNA. The table lists 470,000 or so clones, approximately 82% of them singletons, with about 12% in the top ten. The data stem from a study of shared clonotypes between healthy human individuals. Germline CDR1 LNHDA, CDR2 SQIVND (reference sequence). V shed 3 bases and J shed 3 bases, with 12 bases lying between them. The CDR3 is 14 residues long.

The sample taken for sequencing was PBMCs. The origin of this receptor is a middle-aged woman in good health. Some clones in this sample may be carry-over from other donors' samples. The chain carries TRBV19 and TRBJ2-7; no clear D gene. In DNA form, the CDR3 reads TGTGCCAGTAGTATCCGGCACCGTCTCTACGAGCAGTACTTC. The encoded protein is CASSIRHRLYEQYF.